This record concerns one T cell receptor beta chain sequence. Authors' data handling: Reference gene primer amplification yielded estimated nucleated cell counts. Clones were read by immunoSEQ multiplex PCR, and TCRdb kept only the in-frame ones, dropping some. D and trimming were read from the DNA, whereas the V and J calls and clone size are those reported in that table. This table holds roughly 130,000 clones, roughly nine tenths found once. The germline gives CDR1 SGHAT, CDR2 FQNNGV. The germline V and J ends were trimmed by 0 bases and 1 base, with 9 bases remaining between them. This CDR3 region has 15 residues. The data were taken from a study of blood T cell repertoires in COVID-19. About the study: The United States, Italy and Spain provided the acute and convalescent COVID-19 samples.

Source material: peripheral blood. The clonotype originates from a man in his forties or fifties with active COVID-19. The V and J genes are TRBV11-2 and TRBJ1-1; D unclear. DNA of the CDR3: TGTGCCAGCAGCTTAGAACCGGGATCGAACACTGAAGCTTTCTTT. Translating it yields CASSLEPGSNTEAFF.